These T cell receptor beta chains were read from a single sample in a study of shared clonotypes between healthy human individuals. Assay: immunoSEQ multiplex PCR; the TCRdb copy retains only in-frame clones and omits some. Of approximately 500,000 clones listed, about 75% are singletons. The sequenced sample was PBMCs. These receptors originate from a woman aged 40 to 50 in good health. Some clones in this sample may be carry-over from other donors' samples. CDR3s include the opening cysteine and the closing phenylalanine or tryptophan. Each record gives: CDR3 DNA, CDR3 protein, V gene, J gene, D gene, clone size. The D gene is left open where the match is weak. Size tells how often a clone was seen (once, few, many) or the class of an expanded clone, and some rows leave it out.

DNA: TGCGCCAGCAGCCAAGGGTTAGGGCGAAACGCTGGAAACACCATATATTTT
CDR3: CASSQGLGRNAGNTIYF
V: TRBV4-1
J: TRBJ1-3
D: .
size: .

DNA: TGTGCCAGCAGCTGGGGCCGGACAGATACGCAGTATTTT
CDR3: CASSWGRTDTQYF
V: TRBV7-3
J: TRBJ2-3
D: .
size: .

DNA: TGTGCCAGCAGCTTGGGGGGGGACAGGGCCCACGAGCAGTACTTC
CDR3: CASSLGGDRAHEQYF
V: TRBV5-4
J: TRBJ2-7
D: TRBD1
size: .

DNA: TGTGCCAGCAGCTGGACTAGCGGGAGTACCTACGAGCAGTACTTC
CDR3: CASSWTSGSTYEQYF
V: TRBV7-2
J: TRBJ2-7
D: TRBD2
size: .

DNA: TGTGCCAGCAGTTTAGCGGCGGACAGGGGGTTCTATGAGCAGTTCTTC
CDR3: CASSLAADRGFYEQFF
V: TRBV28
J: TRBJ2-1
D: TRBD1
size: .

DNA: TGTGCCAGCAGGAATGTTCGCGCAGGGTTCTATTCCTACAATGAGCAGTTCTTC
CDR3: CASRNVRAGFYSYNEQFF
V: TRBV5-6
J: TRBJ2-1
D: .
size: .

DNA: TGCGCCAGCAGCCCGGATGGGGGGCGATCTGGGGCCAACGTCCTGACTTTC
CDR3: CASSPDGGRSGANVLTF
V: TRBV5-1
J: TRBJ2-6
D: .
size: .

DNA: TGTGCCAGCTCACCTTCCAGGGTCCTGACCTATGGCTACACCTTC
CDR3: CASSPSRVLTYGYTF
V: TRBV18
J: TRBJ1-2
D: .
size: .

DNA: TGTGCCAGCAGTAGAACAGTGGAGAACACTGAAGCTTTCTTT
CDR3: CASSRTVENTEAFF
V: TRBV6-1
J: TRBJ1-1
D: .
size: .

DNA: TGTGCCAGCACAAACAGGAATTCTGGGGCCAACGTCCTGACTTTC
CDR3: CASTNRNSGANVLTF
V: TRBV2
J: TRBJ2-6
D: .
size: .

DNA: TGTGCCTGGAGGGGGCGGGGTTACAATGAGCAGTTCTTC
CDR3: CAWRGRGYNEQFF
V: TRBV30
J: TRBJ2-1
D: .
size: .

DNA: TGCAGCGTTGGGGGCGGGAGCTCCTACAATGAGCAGTTCTTC
CDR3: CSVGGGSSYNEQFF
V: TRBV29-1
J: TRBJ2-1
D: TRBD2
size: .

DNA: TGTGCCAGTAGTATAGCCCTCAGGGGGGCGCGTAGCACCGGGGAGCTGTTTTTT
CDR3: CASSIALRGARSTGELFF
V: TRBV19
J: TRBJ2-2
D: .
size: .

DNA: TGCGCCAGCAGCCAAGGTTTGGGTCAGCCCCAGCATTTT
CDR3: CASSQGLGQPQHF
V: TRBV4-1
J: TRBJ1-5
D: .
size: .

DNA: TGCGCCAGCAGCCTTGACAGGGGTAGGAGTGGCTACACCTTC
CDR3: CASSLDRGRSGYTF
V: TRBV5-1
J: TRBJ1-2
D: TRBD1
size: .

DNA: TGTGCCATCTCACAGCGGGAGGTGAAGAATGAGCAGTTCTTC
CDR3: CAISQREVKNEQFF
V: TRBV10-3
J: TRBJ2-1
D: TRBD2
size: .

DNA: TGTGCCAGCAGCGTAGCGGGGCGGGACCTCTACAATGAGCAGTTCTTC
CDR3: CASSVAGRDLYNEQFF
V: TRBV9
J: TRBJ2-1
D: .
size: .

DNA: TGTGCCAGCACGACAGGGGTACGCAATGAGCAGTTCTTC
CDR3: CASTTGVRNEQFF
V: TRBV13
J: TRBJ2-1
D: TRBD1
size: .

DNA: TGTGCCAGCAGCCAGGGAATCTCTGGGGCCAACGTCCTGACTTTC
CDR3: CASSQGISGANVLTF
V: TRBV7-3
J: TRBJ2-6
D: .
size: .

DNA: TGTGCCAGCCGGACGCTAGCGGGAGCATATGAGCAGTACTTC
CDR3: CASRTLAGAYEQYF
V: TRBV7-2
J: TRBJ2-7
D: TRBD2
size: .

DNA: TGTGCCAGCAGCTTAGCTCGTCCTACCTATGGGGCCAACGTCCTGACTTTC
CDR3: CASSLARPTYGANVLTF
V: TRBV11-2
J: TRBJ2-6
D: .
size: .

DNA: TGTGCCAGCTCACCTTCAGGGGGCGCGTATGAGCAGTTCTTC
CDR3: CASSPSGGAYEQFF
V: TRBV18
J: TRBJ2-1
D: TRBD1
size: .

DNA: TGTGCCAGCTCAGCCGGGACACGCACAGATACGCAGTATTTT
CDR3: CASSAGTRTDTQYF
V: TRBV18
J: TRBJ2-3
D: .
size: .

DNA: TGTGCCACCAGCAGTCCCCCAGGACTAGCGGGAGCCGAGCAGTACTTC
CDR3: CATSSPPGLAGAEQYF
V: TRBV15
J: TRBJ2-7
D: TRBD2
size: .

DNA: TGCGCCAGCAGCCACATAGCGGGAGGATTGGCAGATACGCAGTATTTT
CDR3: CASSHIAGGLADTQYF
V: TRBV4-1
J: TRBJ2-3
D: TRBD2
size: .

DNA: TGCGCCAGCAGCTTGGAGGACAGGGGTCCAGATACGCAGTATTTT
CDR3: CASSLEDRGPDTQYF
V: TRBV5-1
J: TRBJ2-3
D: TRBD1
size: .

DNA: TGTGCCAGCAGTGAATTGGCTTCCCCTTTTGGCGAGCAGTACTTC
CDR3: CASSELASPFGEQYF
V: TRBV6-1
J: TRBJ2-7
D: .
size: once

DNA: TGTGCCAGCAGCCCCCAGGGGTCTAGCTCCTACGAGCAGTACTTC
CDR3: CASSPQGSSSYEQYF
V: TRBV2
J: TRBJ2-7
D: .
size: .

DNA: TGTGCCAGCAGCCAAGCAGGATTAGGAGAGACCCAGTACTTC
CDR3: CASSQAGLGETQYF
V: TRBV11-2
J: TRBJ2-5
D: .
size: few

DNA: TGCGCCAGCAGCCAAGATCTCTTCAGGGGGGCAGGGACAACCTACGAGCAGTACTTC
CDR3: CASSQDLFRGAGTTYEQYF
V: TRBV4-3
J: TRBJ2-7
D: .
size: .

DNA: TGCGCCAGCAGCCTCTCGGAAGGTCCCCAAGAGACCCAGTACTTC
CDR3: CASSLSEGPQETQYF
V: TRBV5-1
J: TRBJ2-5
D: .
size: .

DNA: TGTGCCAGCTCACCAGGGACAGGGAATCTCGATTATGGCTACACCTTC
CDR3: CASSPGTGNLDYGYTF
V: TRBV18
J: TRBJ1-2
D: TRBD1
size: .

DNA: TGTGCCACCAGCCGGGGATGGGGGGCCGCCTACGAGCAGTACTTC
CDR3: CATSRGWGAAYEQYF
V: TRBV15
J: TRBJ2-7
D: .
size: few

DNA: TGTGCCAGCATGTTGGAGCGGGGGACCTACGAGCAGTACTTC
CDR3: CASMLERGTYEQYF
V: TRBV6-5
J: TRBJ2-7
D: TRBD2
size: .